A single sample gave rise to the 21 T cell receptor beta chains below, sequenced in a study of T-cell memory formation after mild COVID-19. TCRdb reprocessed the 5' RACE reads via MiXCR and lists one record per CDR3 protein. The table has around 99,000 distinct CDR3 sequences, 14% seen once; the top ten hold approximately 43%. Sequencing was performed on PBMCs or a T cell subset sorted from them (not recorded which). Source of these receptors: a man in his late teens or twenties who had mild COVID-19 (a few samples of this study predate the infection). Cell type and time point are not known.

This clonotype has more than one count but fewer than ten. This chain connects TRBV4-1 to TRBJ1-5; D unclear. Germline V lookup: CDR1 MGHRA, CDR2 YSYEKL. The length of the CDR3 is 15 residues. Trimming took off 4 bases at V and 4 bases at J, with 14 bases between the two ends. CDR3 loop: CASSPQTGLNQPQHF. The CDR3, as DNA: TGCGCCAGCAGCCCACAGACGGGTCTTAATCAGCCCCAGCATTTT.

This clonotype has just a few counts. This sequence joins TRBV11-2 and TRBJ2-1; perhaps TRBD2 as D (5 bases). The length of the CDR3 is 12 residues. V lost 7 bases and J lost 7, with 11 bases in between. Germline V gives CDR1 SGHAT, CDR2 FQNNGV. CDR3 amino acids: CASNGLVNEQFF. The DNA of the CDR3 is TGTGCCAGCAACGGACTCGTGAATGAGCAGTTCTTC.

The chain links TRBV4-3 to TRBJ1-2; D is unresolved. CDR3 length equals 14 residues. CDR1 is LGHNA and CDR2 is YSLEER in the germline V gene. The V end lost 0 bases, the J end lost 8 bases, and 13 bases lay between the germline ends. CDR3 coding DNA: TGCGCCAGCAGCCAAGAAGCGGGAGGGCGCGGCTACACCTTC. Translation gives CASSQEAGGRGYTF.

The chain joins TRBV6-2 or TRBV6-3 to TRBJ2-3, with a possible D match to TRBD1 (6 bases). CDR1 MNHEY and CDR2 SVGEGT come from the germline V gene. There are 14 residues in the CDR3. V lost 8 bases, J lost 3 bases, and 15 bases lay in between. CDR3 coding DNA: TGTGCCAGCGTTCAGGGGTTAGCTACAGATACGCAGTATTTT. It is translated as CASVQGLATDTQYF.

This clonotype was observed a handful of times. J is TRBJ2-3 and V is TRBV10-3, with D possibly TRBD2 on 6 matching bases. The CDR3 covers 13 residues. V was clipped by 0 bases and J by 6 bases, with 7 bases between them. Germline-derived CDR1 and CDR2 are ENHRY and SYGVKD. In nucleotides, the CDR3 is TGTGCCATCAGTGAGTCGGGGGGTGATACGCAGTATTTT. Translation gives CAISESGGDTQYF.

The CDR3 sequence: CASSQLAGGLPEAFF. CDR3 DNA sequence: TGTGCCAGCAGCCAATTGGCAGGGGGGCTCCCTGAAGCTTTCTTT. The V gene is TRBV7-9, the J gene TRBJ1-1; the match to TRBD1 covers 7 bases. CDR3 length: 15 amino acids. J gave up 6 bases and V 5 bases, and 12 bases lay outside the gene matches. From germline, CDR1 is SEHNR and CDR2 FQNEAQ (reference sequence).

The V call is TRBV4-3, the J call TRBJ2-2; D is uncertain. Germline CDR1 and CDR2: LGHNA and YSLEER. V lost 0 bases, J lost 1 base, and 6 bases lay in between. This CDR3 has 15 residues. The CDR3 DNA is TGCGCCAGCAGCCAAGATGTCCTGAACACCGGGGAGCTGTTTTTT. Protein sequence: CASSQDVLNTGELFF.

The J gene is TRBJ2-1, the V gene TRBV7-6; D tentatively reads TRBD1 or TRBD2 (5 bases each). The ends were cut back, 2 bases at V and 0 bases at J, with 11 bases in the middle. Germline loops: CDR1 SGHVS, CDR2 FNYEAQ. CDR3 length equals 16 residues. CDR3 nucleotide sequence: TGTGCCAGCAGCTTATCCGGGGCCAACTCCTACAATGAGCAGTTCTTC. Its translation is CASSLSGANSYNEQFF.

This clonotype was detected only a few times. V usage is TRBV29-1 and J usage is TRBJ1-1, with a weak D call TRBD1 (5 bases). Germline V gene data show CDR1 as SQVTM and CDR2 as ANQGSEA. CDR3 length equals 11 residues. Trimming pared 6 bases from V and 10 bases from J, leaving 15 bases between. The CDR3 sequence: CSVGVGTRAFF. In DNA, the CDR3 is TGCAGCGTGGGGGTTGGGACTAGAGCTTTCTTT.

The genes are TRBV7-2 and TRBJ2-7; 12 bases are shared with TRBD2. The CDR3 runs 15 residues. With V trimmed by 3 bases and J by 2 bases, 2 bases remained unmatched. Germline assignment: CDR1 SGHTA and CDR2 FQGNSA. In DNA form, the CDR3 reads TGTGCCAGCAGCTTCGGACTAGCGGGGACCTACGAGCAGTACTTC. Its protein product is CASSFGLAGTYEQYF. Together with reference TRBV7-2 and TRBJ2-7, the CDR3 gives the full variable domain: GAGVSQSPSNKVTEKGKDVELRCDPISGHTALYWYRQSLGQGLEFLIYFQGNSAPDKSGLPSDRFSAERTGGSVSTLTIQRTQQEDSAVYLCASSFGLAGTYEQYFGPGTRLTVT.

In its sample, this clonotype was seen many times. V usage is TRBV5-1 and J usage is TRBJ2-1; TRBD1 agrees at 8 bases. Germline values: CDR1 SGHRS, CDR2 YFSETQ. The CDR3 spans 13 residues. Unmatched junction bases numbered 3, after V lost 3 bases and J lost 7 bases. CDR3 in DNA: TGCGCCAGCAGCTGGGACAGGCCGAATGAGCAGTTCTTC. Translation: CASSWDRPNEQFF.

This chain joins TRBV4-1 and TRBJ2-1, with 13 bases that match TRBD2. This CDR3 has 19 amino acids. The germline gives CDR1 MGHRA, CDR2 YSYEKL. V lost 3 bases, J lost 1 base, and 9 bases stayed unmatched. CDR3 nucleotides: TGCGCCAGCAGCCAGGCCGGGACTAGCGGGGAATCTTCCTACAATGAGCAGTTCTTC. Translated: CASSQAGTSGESSYNEQFF.

The chain is built from TRBV27 and TRBJ2-1; D ambiguous. The CDR3 consists of 15 residues. With 4 bases removed from V and 6 bases from J, the gap between germline ends came to 16 bases. CDR1 is MNHEY, CDR2 SMNVEV, per germline (reference sequence). CDR3 in DNA: TGTGCCAGCAGTTACCGGGCGAGTGGCACCAATGAGCAGTTCTTC. Its translation: CASSYRASGTNEQFF.

The CDR3: CASGTAERLDGYTF. The CDR3, as DNA: TGTGCCAGTGGGACAGCTGAACGTTTGGATGGCTACACCTTC. The rearrangement joins TRBV12-3 or TRBV12-4 to TRBJ1-2; 7 positions match TRBD1. The CDR3 is 14 residues long. V gave up 9 bases and J gave up 6 bases; unmatched junction bases: 13.

The V call is TRBV11-2, the J call TRBJ2-1, with 7 bases identical to TRBD1. The CDR3 sequence is 16 residues long. Trimming cost V 3 bases and J 4 bases; bases outside gene matches: 9. The germline V gene has CDR1 SGHAT and CDR2 FQNNGV. CDR3 loop: CASSLSQGGGYNEQFF. The CDR3 DNA is TGTGCCAGCAGCTTGTCGCAAGGGGGCGGGTACAATGAGCAGTTCTTC.

The CDR3 region is CASSLRPASNQPQHF. DNA for the CDR3: TGTGCCAGCAGCCTGCGCCCGGCGAGCAATCAGCCCCAGCATTTT. This chain links TRBV5-6 with TRBJ1-5, with D hard to call. The CDR3 sequence is 15 residues long. Germline assignment: CDR1 SGHDT and CDR2 YYEEEE. Trimming took 4 bases from V and 1 from J, leaving 12 bases between them. The variable domain in full, completed from reference TRBV5-6 and TRBJ1-5, reads DAGVTQSPTHLIKTRGQQVTLRCSPKSGHDTVSWYQQALGQGPQFIFQYYEEEERQRGNFPDRFSGHQFPNYSSELNVNALLLGDSALYLCASSLRPASNQPQHFGDGTRLSIL.

The DNA for the CDR3 is TGTGCCAGCAGCCCCCTTGACGACGAGCAGTACTTC. Protein product: CASSPLDDEQYF. This chain uses TRBV5-4 with TRBJ2-7; no clear D. This CDR3 comprises 12 residues. Germline CDR1 SGHNT, CDR2 YYREEE (reference sequence). V was pared by 4 bases and J by 5 bases, with 10 bases between.

This chain links TRBV10-3 with TRBJ2-6; TRBD1 is a possible D gene (6 bases). The ends were cut back, 6 bases at V and 2 bases at J, with 20 bases in the middle. Per germline, CDR1 ENHRY and CDR2 SYGVKD. The CDR3 consists of 18 residues. The CDR3 bases are TGTGCCATCAGGAAAGAACAGGGTGCTCTGGCTGGGGCCAACGTCCTGACTTTC. Protein product: CAIRKEQGALAGANVLTF.

This chain links TRBV29-1 with TRBJ1-2; tentative D call: TRBD1 (5 bases). Trimming took 0 bases from V and 8 from J, leaving 10 bases between them. CDR1 and CDR2 from the germline V gene are SQVTM and ANQGSEA. This CDR3 has 12 amino acids. The CDR3 here is CSVEDNRHGYTF. Written as DNA, the CDR3 is TGCAGCGTTGAAGATAACAGGCACGGCTACACCTTC.

J is TRBJ2-3 and V is TRBV18; D possibly matches TRBD1 or TRBD2 (5 bases each). V lost 3 bases, J lost 4 bases, and 14 bases lay in between. CDR3 length equals 15 residues. The germline gives CDR1 KGHSH, CDR2 LQKENI. The CDR3 DNA follows: TGTGCCAGCTCACCTTCGGGGCCTGGGGCAGATACGCAGTATTTT. Translating gives CASSPSGPGADTQYF. The whole variable domain, filled in from reference TRBV18 and TRBJ2-3, reads NAGVMQNPRHLVRRRGQEARLRCSPMKGHSHVYWYRQLPEEGLKFMVYLQKENIIDESGMPKERFSAEFPKEGPSILRIQQVVRGDSAAYFCASSPSGPGADTQYFGPGTRLTVL.

The chain combines TRBV6-6 with TRBJ1-2; D is ambiguous. There are 15 residues in the CDR3. Germline V CDR1 and CDR2: MNHNY, SVGAGI (reference sequence). The V and J ends lost 2 bases and 1 base respectively, with 11 bases between them. CDR3 sequence: CASSYGSDFNYGYTF. The CDR3 DNA reads as TGTGCCAGCAGTTACGGGTCAGACTTTAACTATGGCTACACCTTC.